A selection of T cell receptor beta chains follows, all from one sample in a study of OX40 agonist ivuxolimab in advanced cancers. Assay used: immunoSEQ multiplex PCR; TCRdb lists only in-frame clones, some missing. The repertoire holds 77,000 or so clones, with around 86% as singletons. Sequencing used CD4+ or CD8+ T cells sorted from blood, obtained in a trial of the OX40 agonist ivuxolimab. The receptors stem from an adult with an advanced solid tumor such as melanoma, head and neck, liver or kidney cancer. Each CDR3 is given with its conserved first and last residue. Each record gives: J gene, D gene, CDR3 length, V gene, clone size, CDR3 DNA, CDR3 protein. A D gene is named only where the DNA matches it firmly. Clone size is not always given. Where it is, it says once, few, many or a class for expanded clones.

>TRBJ1-1|.|14|TRBV28|.
TGTGCCAGCAACTCACCGGGGGAGAACACTGAAGCTTTCTTT
CASNSPGENTEAFF
>TRBJ1-2|TRBD1|16|TRBV19|.
TGTGCCAGTAGTATAGATCAAAACAGGGGGTTATCTGGCTACACCTTC
CASSIDQNRGLSGYTF
>TRBJ2-2|.|17|TRBV18|.
TGTGCCAGCTCACCACCGACGGGGGGGGGACAGGACGGGGAGCTGTTTTTT
CASSPPTGGGQDGELFF
>TRBJ1-1|.|12|TRBV27|.
TGTGCCAGCAGTTTATCCCCCCCCTTGGCTTTCTTT
CASSLSPPLAFF
>TRBJ2-1|.|14|TRBV6-1|.
TGTGCCAGCAGTGTAGAGCAGGGACGTATGGAGCAGTTCTTC
CASSVEQGRMEQFF
>TRBJ1-2|.|13|TRBV5-4|few
TGTGCCAGCAGCTTGGGCCCCAATGAGGGCTACACCTTC
CASSLGPNEGYTF
>TRBJ2-2|TRBD1|16|TRBV12-5|.
TGTGCTAGTGGTTTGGTAACAGGGGGATCCCCAGGGGAGCTGTTTTTT
CASGLVTGGSPGELFF
>TRBJ2-5|TRBD1|13|TRBV19|.
TGTGCCAGTAGTAGAGGGGGCGGGGAGACCCAGTACTTC
CASSRGGGETQYF
>TRBJ2-5|.|13|TRBV19|.
TGTGCCAGTAGTATCGACAGAAAAGAGACCCAGTACTTC
CASSIDRKETQYF
>TRBJ1-1|.|12|TRBV28|.
TGTGCCAGCAGTCTAGAACAGGTTGGAGCTTTCTTT
CASSLEQVGAFF
>TRBJ1-3|.|16|TRBV18|.
TGTGCCAGCTCACCGTTTGGTCTGCCTCCGGGAAACACCATATATTTT
CASSPFGLPPGNTIYF
>TRBJ2-7|.|16|TRBV5-1|.
TGCGCCAGCAGACGAACTACCGGGACCACTTCCTACGAGCAGTACTTC
CASRRTTGTTSYEQYF
>TRBJ1-2|.|15|TRBV2|.
TGTGCCAGCAGTGAAGAGGTCGGAGTCAGCTATGGCTACACCTTC
CASSEEVGVSYGYTF
>TRBJ2-3|.|14|TRBV5-6|once
TGTGCCAGCAGCTTTGACGATTTCACAGATACGCAGTATTTT
CASSFDDFTDTQYF
>TRBJ2-5|TRBD1|15|TRBV7-2|once
TGTGCCAGCAGCTTACCAGGGGGCCTGAAAGAGACCCAGTACTTC
CASSLPGGLKETQYF
>TRBJ2-7|TRBD1|14|TRBV28|.
TGTGCCAGCAGAACCGGGACAGGTGCCTACGAGCAGTACTTC
CASRTGTGAYEQYF
>TRBJ1-1|TRBD1|16|TRBV5-1|.
TGCGCCAGCAGCTTCGGGACAGGGGGCATATTGACTGAAGCTTTCTTT
CASSFGTGGILTEAFF
>TRBJ1-4|.|14|TRBV19|.
TGTGCCAGTAGTATAGACAGGGGATTGGCAAAACTGTTTTTT
CASSIDRGLAKLFF
>TRBJ1-1|.|13|TRBV5-6|.
TGTGCCAGCAGCCGGGCGGGGTACACTGAAGCTTTCTTT
CASSRAGYTEAFF
>TRBJ2-1|TRBD1|13|TRBV10-3|.
TGTGCCATCAGTGACGGACAGGGCAATGAGCAGTTCTTC
CAISDGQGNEQFF